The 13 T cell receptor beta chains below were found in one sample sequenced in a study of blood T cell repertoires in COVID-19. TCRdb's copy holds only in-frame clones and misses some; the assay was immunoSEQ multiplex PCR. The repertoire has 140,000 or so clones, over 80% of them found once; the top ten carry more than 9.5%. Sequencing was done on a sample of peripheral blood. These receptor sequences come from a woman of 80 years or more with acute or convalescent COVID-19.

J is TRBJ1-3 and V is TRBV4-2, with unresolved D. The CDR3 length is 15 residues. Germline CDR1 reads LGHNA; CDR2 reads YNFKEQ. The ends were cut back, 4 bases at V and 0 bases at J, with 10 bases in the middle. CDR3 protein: CASSRTAISGNTIYF. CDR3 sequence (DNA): TGTGCCAGCAGCCGGACTGCTATCTCTGGAAACACCATATATTTT.

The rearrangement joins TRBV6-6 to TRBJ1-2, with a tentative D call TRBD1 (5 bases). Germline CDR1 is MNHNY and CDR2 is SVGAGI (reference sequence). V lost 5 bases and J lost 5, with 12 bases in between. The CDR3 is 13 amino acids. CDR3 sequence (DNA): TGTGCCAGCAGTGCCACAGGCCCATATGGCTACACCTTC. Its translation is CASSATGPYGYTF.

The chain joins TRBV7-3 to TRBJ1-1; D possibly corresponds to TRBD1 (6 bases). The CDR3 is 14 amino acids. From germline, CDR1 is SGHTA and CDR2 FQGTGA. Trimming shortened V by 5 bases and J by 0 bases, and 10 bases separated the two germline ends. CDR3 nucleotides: TGTGCCAGCAGCCCCGGGACATTGAACACTGAAGCTTTCTTT. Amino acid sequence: CASSPGTLNTEAFF.

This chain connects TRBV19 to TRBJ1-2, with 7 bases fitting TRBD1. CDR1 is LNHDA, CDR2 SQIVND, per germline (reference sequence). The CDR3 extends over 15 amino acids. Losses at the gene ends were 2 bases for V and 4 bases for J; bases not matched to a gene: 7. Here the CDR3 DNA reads TGTGCCAGTAGTATATCTTACAGGGGAGTCTATGGCTACACCTTC. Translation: CASSISYRGVYGYTF.

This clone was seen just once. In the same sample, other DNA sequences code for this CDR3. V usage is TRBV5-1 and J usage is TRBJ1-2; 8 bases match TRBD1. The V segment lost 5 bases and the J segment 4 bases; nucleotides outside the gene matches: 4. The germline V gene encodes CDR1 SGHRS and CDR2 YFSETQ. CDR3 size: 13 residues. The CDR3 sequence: CASRDRGSYGYTF. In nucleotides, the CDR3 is TGCGCCAGCAGAGACAGGGGTTCCTATGGCTACACCTTC.

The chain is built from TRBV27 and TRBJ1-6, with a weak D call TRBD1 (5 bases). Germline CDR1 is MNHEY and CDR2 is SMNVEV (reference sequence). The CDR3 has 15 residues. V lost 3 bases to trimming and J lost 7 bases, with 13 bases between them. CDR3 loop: CASSLRDGFNSPLHF. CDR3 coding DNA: TGTGCCAGCAGTTTGCGGGACGGCTTCAATTCACCCCTCCACTTT.

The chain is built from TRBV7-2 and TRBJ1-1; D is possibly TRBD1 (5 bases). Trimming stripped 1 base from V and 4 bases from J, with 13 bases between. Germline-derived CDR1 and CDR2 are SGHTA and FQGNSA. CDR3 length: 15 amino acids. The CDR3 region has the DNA TGTGCCAGCAGCTTAGATGTGCGAAGGGGCACTGAAGCTTTCTTT. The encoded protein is CASSLDVRRGTEAFF.

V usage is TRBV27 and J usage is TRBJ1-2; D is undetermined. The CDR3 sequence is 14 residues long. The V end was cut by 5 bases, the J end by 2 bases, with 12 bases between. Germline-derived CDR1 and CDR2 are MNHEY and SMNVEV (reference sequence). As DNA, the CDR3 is TGTGCCAGCAGTCCCCAGGAGGGCAACTATGGCTACACCTTC. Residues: CASSPQEGNYGYTF.

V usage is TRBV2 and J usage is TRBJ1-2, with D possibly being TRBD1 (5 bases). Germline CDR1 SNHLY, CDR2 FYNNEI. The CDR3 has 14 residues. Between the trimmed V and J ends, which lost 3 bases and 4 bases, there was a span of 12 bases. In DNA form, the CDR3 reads TGTGCCAGCAGTGATGGACATTCCGGCTATGGCTACACCTTC. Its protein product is CASSDGHSGYGYTF.

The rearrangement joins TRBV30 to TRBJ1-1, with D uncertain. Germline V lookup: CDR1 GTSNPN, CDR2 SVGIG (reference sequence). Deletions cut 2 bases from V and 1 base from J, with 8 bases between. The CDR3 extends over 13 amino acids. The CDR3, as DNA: TGTGCCTGGAGTTCGGGGAGGAACACTGAAGCTTTCTTT. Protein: CAWSSGRNTEAFF.

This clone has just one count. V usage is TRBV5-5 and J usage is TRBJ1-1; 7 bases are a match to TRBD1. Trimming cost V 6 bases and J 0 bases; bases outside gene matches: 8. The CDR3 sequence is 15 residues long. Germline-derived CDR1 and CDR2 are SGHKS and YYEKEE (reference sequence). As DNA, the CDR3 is TGTGCCAGCAACAGACAGGGTTCAATGAACACTGAAGCTTTCTTT. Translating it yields CASNRQGSMNTEAFF. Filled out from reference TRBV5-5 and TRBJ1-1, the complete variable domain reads DAGVTQSPTHLIKTRGQQVTLRCSPISGHKSVSWYQQVLGQGPQFIFQYYEKEERGRGNFPDRFSARQFPNYSSELNVNALLLGDSALYLCASNRQGSMNTEAFFGQGTRLTVV.

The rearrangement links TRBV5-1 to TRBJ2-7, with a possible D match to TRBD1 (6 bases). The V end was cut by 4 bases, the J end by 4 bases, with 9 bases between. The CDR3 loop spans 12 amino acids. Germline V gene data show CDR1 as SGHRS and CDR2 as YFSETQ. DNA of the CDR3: TGCGCCAGCAGCATAGGACAGTACGAGCAGTACTTC. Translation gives CASSIGQYEQYF.

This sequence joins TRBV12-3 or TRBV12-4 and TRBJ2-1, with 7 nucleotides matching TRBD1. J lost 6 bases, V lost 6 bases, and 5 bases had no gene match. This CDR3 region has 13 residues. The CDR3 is CASSLDRANEQFF. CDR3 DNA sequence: TGTGCCAGCAGCCTCGACAGGGCCAATGAGCAGTTCTTC.